This is a list of T cell receptor beta chains from one sample in a study of blood T cell repertoires in COVID-19. The protocol was immunoSEQ multiplex PCR, while the TCRdb copy is restricted to in-frame clones and leaves out a portion. The sample gives fewer than 250,000 clones, around 84% of which show up once; roughly 3% is in the top ten. Sequencing input: PBMCs or T cells enriched from blood (not recorded which). All receptors derive from a woman aged 25-40 years who had recovered from COVID-19. The CDR3 runs from the conserved cysteine through the conserved F or W. Each record gives: clone size, D gene, J gene, V gene, CDR3 protein, CDR3 DNA. D genes are given only for firm matches. Clone size is stated in some rows and not others, as once, few, many or a class when expanded.

- TRBD1 TRBJ2-1 TRBV7-8 CASSLAYRGGTGTYNEQFF TGTGCCAGCAGCTTAGCGTACCGGGGAGGGACAGGGACCTACAATGAGCAGTTCTTC
- TRBD1 TRBJ1-1 TRBV3-1/TRBV3-2 CASRKQGAQTEAFF TGTGCCAGCAGAAAACAGGGGGCGCAAACTGAAGCTTTCTTT
- - TRBJ1-1 TRBV11-3 CASSLGAGHTEAFF TGTGCCAGCAGCTTAGGGGCAGGGCACACTGAAGCTTTCTTT
- - TRBJ1-2 TRBV12-3/TRBV12-4 CASNRQENYGYTF TGTGCCAGCAATAGACAGGAGAACTATGGCTACACCTTC
few - TRBJ1-5 TRBV28 CASSSGDYPGRNQPQHF TGTGCCAGCAGTTCCGGGGACTACCCGGGTAGGAATCAGCCCCAGCATTTT
- TRBD1 TRBJ1-1 TRBV4-1 CASSQQDRKNTEAFF TGCGCCAGCAGCCAGCAGGACAGGAAGAACACTGAAGCTTTCTTT
- - TRBJ2-3 TRBV29-1 CSVERRPDTQYF TGCAGCGTTGAACGGCGGCCCGATACGCAGTATTTT
- TRBD2 TRBJ2-1 TRBV19 CASSMVSGASSYNEQFF TGTGCCAGTAGTATGGTTAGCGGGGCCAGTTCCTACAATGAGCAGTTCTTC
- - TRBJ2-5 TRBV5-1 CASSFDGQSQETQYF TGCGCCAGCAGCTTCGATGGACAGAGCCAAGAGACCCAGTACTTC
- TRBD1 TRBJ2-7 TRBV27 CASSLSGQGVLKQYF TGTGCCAGCAGTTTATCCGGTCAGGGGGTTCTTAAGCAGTACTTC
- TRBD1 TRBJ2-7 TRBV28 CASSSGQGDHHEQYF TGTGCCAGCAGTTCTGGACAGGGCGACCACCACGAGCAGTACTTC
once TRBD2 TRBJ2-1 TRBV11-3 CASSGTSGTYNEQFF TGTGCCAGCAGCGGGACTAGCGGGACCTACAATGAGCAGTTCTTC
- - TRBJ1-2 TRBV6-5 CASSYNDRSNGYTF TGTGCCAGCAGTTACAACGACAGGAGCAATGGCTACACCTTC
- - TRBJ2-1 TRBV5-1 CASSYTGQRPSNEQFF TGCGCCAGCAGCTATACCGGACAGCGCCCTTCCAATGAGCAGTTCTTC
- - TRBJ2-5 TRBV20-1 CRAPYQETQYF TGCAGGGCCCCGTACCAAGAGACCCAGTACTTC
- - TRBJ2-2 TRBV5-1 CASSLGSGGELFF TGCGCCAGCAGCTTGGGGAGTGGCGGGGAGCTGTTTTTT
once - TRBJ2-1 TRBV27 CASTQTRGGYNEQFF TGTGCCAGCACTCAAACGAGAGGCGGTTACAATGAGCAGTTCTTC
- - TRBJ1-5 TRBV6-1 CASSERVGQPQHF TGTGCCAGCAGTGAGCGGGTGGGACAGCCCCAGCATTTT
- TRBD1 TRBJ2-1 TRBV24-1 CATRGTGNEQFF TGTGCCACCAGGGGGACAGGGAATGAGCAGTTCTTC
- - TRBJ1-5 TRBV7-2 CASSLVFRGQPQHF TGTGCCAGCAGCTTAGTCTTTCGGGGACAGCCCCAGCATTTT
- TRBD1 TRBJ2-3 TRBV19 CASSWDRATDTQYF TGTGCCAGTAGTTGGGACAGGGCCACAGATACGCAGTATTTT
- - TRBJ1-2 TRBV3-1/TRBV3-2 CASSQAPSLAF TGTGCCAGCAGCCAAGCTCCCTCCCTAGCCTTC
- TRBD2 TRBJ2-3 TRBV5-1 CASDWTSSTDTQYF TGCGCCAGCGACTGGACTAGCAGTACAGATACGCAGTATTTT
- TRBD1 TRBJ2-1 TRBV25-1 CASRGGPDRGQFF TGTGCCAGCCGTGGGGGCCCGGACAGGGGTCAGTTCTTC
- - TRBJ1-6 TRBV6-1 CASSEVVGLLNSPLHF TGTGCCAGCAGTGAAGTTGTGGGACTTCTAAATTCACCCCTCCACTTT
- - TRBJ1-2 TRBV28 CASSFNSGGDGYTF TGTGCCAGCAGTTTTAACTCGGGAGGGGATGGCTACACCTTC
few TRBD1 TRBJ2-1 TRBV6-4 CASSRDSSYNEQFF TGTGCCAGCAGCCGGGACAGCTCCTACAATGAGCAGTTCTTC
few TRBD1 TRBJ2-7 TRBV4-2 CASSQGRGPYEQYF TGTGCCAGCAGCCAAGGCAGGGGGCCCTACGAGCAGTACTTC
- TRBD2 TRBJ2-3 TRBV5-1 CASSDGTKADTQYF TGCGCCAGCAGCGACGGGACTAAAGCAGATACGCAGTATTTT
- - TRBJ2-7 TRBV28 CASSLVVRGSYEQYF TGTGCCAGCAGTTTGGTTGTCAGGGGCTCCTACGAGCAGTACTTC
- TRBD2 TRBJ2-2 TRBV18 CASSPVAGVVTGELFF TGTGCCAGCTCACCGGTAGCGGGAGTGGTCACCGGGGAGCTGTTTTTT
- TRBD1 TRBJ2-6 TRBV5-4 CASTTHRGQTGANVLTF TGTGCCAGCACCACTCACAGGGGGCAAACTGGGGCCAACGTCCTGACTTTC
once TRBD1 TRBJ2-2 TRBV2 CASSARAGGDSGELFF TGTGCCAGCAGTGCGAGGGCAGGGGGTGACTCCGGGGAGCTGTTTTTT
- TRBD2 TRBJ2-5 TRBV19 CASSGLAGGETQYF TGTGCCAGTAGTGGTCTAGCGGGAGGGGAGACCCAGTACTTC
few - TRBJ2-5 TRBV7-6 CASSLGSGQTETQYF TGTGCCAGCAGCCTCGGGAGTGGCCAAACGGAGACCCAGTACTTC
- TRBD1 TRBJ1-3 TRBV11-3 CASSVQGNSGNTIYF TGTGCCAGCAGCGTACAGGGGAACTCTGGAAACACCATATATTTT
- - TRBJ1-5 TRBV19 CASSGSRGNQPQHF TGTGCCAGTAGTGGGTCCCGGGGCAATCAGCCCCAGCATTTT
- - TRBJ2-7 TRBV30 CAWSGTPRTTGEQYF TGTGCCTGGAGTGGAACCCCCCGGACAACGGGCGAGCAGTACTTC
- - TRBJ1-4 TRBV7-9 CASSPRQGEKLFF TGTGCCAGCAGCCCCCGTCAGGGTGAAAAACTGTTTTTT
- - TRBJ1-1 TRBV19 CASSTGGQNFEAFF TGTGCCAGTAGTACCGGGGGGCAAAATTTTGAAGCTTTCTTT
- - TRBJ1-1 TRBV10-2 CASGREYNTEAFF TGCGCCAGCGGAAGGGAGTACAACACTGAAGCTTTCTTT
- - TRBJ2-2 TRBV11-3 CASSSRENTGELFF TGTGCCAGCAGCTCTCGAGAAAACACCGGGGAGCTGTTTTTT
few - TRBJ1-5 TRBV3-1/TRBV3-2 CASSQASPRGLPQHF TGTGCCAGCAGCCAAGCGTCACCCAGGGGTTTGCCCCAGCATTTT
- TRBD1 TRBJ1-2 TRBV7-9 CASSPGDRGPGGYTF TGTGCCAGCAGCCCAGGGGACAGGGGGCCGGGTGGCTACACCTTC
- - TRBJ1-4 TRBV28 CASSLLQGYNEKLFF TGTGCCAGCAGTTTACTTCAGGGGTATAATGAAAAACTGTTTTTT
once TRBD1 TRBJ1-2 TRBV6-5 CASSSGGTAIHGYTF TGTGCCAGCAGTTCAGGGGGGACAGCTATCCATGGCTACACCTTC
- TRBD1 TRBJ1-2 TRBV3-1/TRBV3-2 CASSQRGQGGGYTF TGTGCCAGCAGCCAACGGGGACAGGGTGGTGGCTACACCTTC
- - TRBJ2-2 TRBV9 CASSVLSTGELFF TGTGCCAGCAGCGTCCTTTCCACCGGGGAGCTGTTTTTT
- TRBD1 TRBJ2-4 TRBV7-9 CASSHSGTSGTGVQNIQYF TGTGCCAGCAGCCACTCCGGGACCTCCGGGACAGGGGTCCAAAACATTCAGTACTTC
- - TRBJ2-7 TRBV5-6 CASSLPSGYEQYF TGTGCCAGCAGCCTACCCTCCGGCTACGAGCAGTACTTC